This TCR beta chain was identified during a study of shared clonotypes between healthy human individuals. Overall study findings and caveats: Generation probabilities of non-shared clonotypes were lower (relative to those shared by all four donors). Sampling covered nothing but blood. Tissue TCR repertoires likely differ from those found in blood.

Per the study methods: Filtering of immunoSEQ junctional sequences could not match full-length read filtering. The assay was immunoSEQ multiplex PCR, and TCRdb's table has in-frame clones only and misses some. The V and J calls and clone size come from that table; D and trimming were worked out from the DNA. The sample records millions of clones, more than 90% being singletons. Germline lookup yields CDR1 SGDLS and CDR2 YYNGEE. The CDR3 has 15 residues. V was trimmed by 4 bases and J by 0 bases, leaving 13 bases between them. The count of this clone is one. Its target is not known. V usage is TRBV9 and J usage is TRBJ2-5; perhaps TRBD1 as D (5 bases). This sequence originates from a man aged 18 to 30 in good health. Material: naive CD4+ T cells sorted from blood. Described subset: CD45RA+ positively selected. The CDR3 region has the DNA TGTGCCAGCAGCACTGGACACTTCTACCAAGAGACCCAGTACTTC. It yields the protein CASSTGHFYQETQYF.